A single sample is the source of the 32 T cell receptor beta chains below, sequenced in a study of blood T cell repertoires in COVID-19. Using immunoSEQ multiplex PCR, the repertoire was profiled, and TCRdb retains in-frame clones only, with some absent. The sample includes just over 90,000 clones, 75% to 90% of them seen just once. The sequencing input was peripheral blood. The receptors shown here come from a human donor with active COVID-19. The donor label of this sample is uncertain.

The chain employs TRBV18 and TRBJ1-1; TRBD1 is a possible D gene (5 bases). The germline CDR1 and CDR2 sequences are KGHSH and LQKENI. There are 16 residues in the CDR3. V was shortened by 1 base and J by 0 bases, with 12 bases between the two germline ends. CDR3 DNA: TGTGCCAGCTCACCACGGCAGGGTCTGGTGAACACTGAAGCTTTCTTT. Translation gives CASSPRQGLVNTEAFF.

V and J are TRBV18 and TRBJ1-1; D unresolved. Germline V lookup: CDR1 KGHSH, CDR2 LQKENI. V gave up 1 base and J gave up 3 bases, with 12 bases separating them. The CDR3 length is 15 residues. The CDR3 DNA follows: TGTGCCAGCTCACCACTAGCCGAACACTACACTGAAGCTTTCTTT. This translates into CASSPLAEHYTEAFF.

The chain uses TRBV4-3 and TRBJ2-5; maybe TRBD2 (6 bases). Germline values: CDR1 LGHNA, CDR2 YSLEER. The CDR3 loop spans 16 amino acids. Trimming removed 0 bases at V and 9 bases at J, with 20 bases between. CDR3 DNA sequence: TGCGCCAGCAGCCAAGAATGGTTGTGGGGGGAGCGGGCCCAGTACTTC. Translating gives CASSQEWLWGERAQYF.

This chain joins TRBV9 and TRBJ1-6, with D possibly matching TRBD1 (6 bases). The V and J ends lost 1 base and 7 bases respectively, with 12 bases between them. Germline CDR1 SGDLS, CDR2 YYNGEE. CDR3 length: 15 residues. CDR3 in DNA: TGTGCCAGCAGCGTAACGGACAGTTACAATTCACCCCTCCACTTT. It specifies CASSVTDSYNSPLHF.

The table lists this clone with a few counts. V and J are TRBV7-9 and TRBJ1-1; the D is unclear. The CDR3 runs to 12 residues. The V end lost 5 bases, the J end lost 6 bases, and 10 bases lay between the germline ends. In germline, CDR1 is SEHNR, CDR2 FQNEAQ (reference sequence). CDR3 in DNA: TGTGCCAGCAGCCCTGTATTCGCTGAAGCTTTCTTT. Translated, it gives CASSPVFAEAFF.

V is TRBV5-4 and J is TRBJ2-1; the D gene is possibly TRBD2 (6 bases). V was pared by 0 bases and J by 3 bases, with 16 bases between. The CDR3 contains 17 residues. Germline V lookup: CDR1 SGHNT, CDR2 YYREEE (reference sequence). The CDR3 region is CASSLGIAAPRYNEQFF. The CDR3 DNA is TGTGCCAGCAGCTTGGGGATAGCGGCGCCTCGCTACAATGAGCAGTTCTTC.

The CDR3, as DNA: TGTGCCAGCAGCTTAGATCTAGGGGCATCTGATACGCAGTATTTT. It specifies CASSLDLGASDTQYF. The chain carries TRBV11-3 and TRBJ2-3; D perhaps matches TRBD1 (5 bases). CDR1 SGHNT and CDR2 YENEEA come from the germline V gene. The CDR3 runs to 15 residues. The V gene lost 0 bases and the J gene lost 6 bases, with 13 bases spanning the gap.

This sequence joins TRBV2 and TRBJ1-4, with 7 bases identical to TRBD1. CDR1 SNHLY and CDR2 FYNNEI come from the germline V gene. The V gene end was trimmed by 7 bases and the J gene end by 3 bases; junction bases not matched to a gene: 14. There are 17 residues in the CDR3. The DNA for the CDR3 is TGTGCCAGCAATGACAGGGAACTTCCTTTCTCTAATGAAAAACTGTTTTTT. Translation: CASNDRELPFSNEKLFF.

The chain employs TRBV7-8 and TRBJ2-2; TRBD2 is a possible D gene (6 bases). Germline CDR1 SGHVS, CDR2 FQNEAQ. With 7 bases removed from V and 3 bases from J, the gap between germline ends came to 27 bases. The CDR3 spans 19 residues. The CDR3 nucleotides are TGTGCCAGCACCGATAAAAAATATTCGGGCGGGATCTACACCGGGGAGCTGTTTTTT. It is translated as CASTDKKYSGGIYTGELFF.

The J gene is TRBJ2-1, the V gene TRBV30; D is ambiguous. Trimming left V 0 bases short and J 2 bases short, with 8 bases between. The CDR3 has 14 residues. Germline values: CDR1 GTSNPN, CDR2 SVGIG (reference sequence). CDR3 region: CAWSVRATYNEQFF. CDR3 coding DNA: TGTGCCTGGAGTGTACGCGCGACCTACAATGAGCAGTTCTTC.

V and J are TRBV3-1 (or the pseudogene TRBV3-2) and TRBJ2-1; 10 nucleotides match TRBD2. The germline V gene encodes CDR1 LGHDT and CDR2 YNNKEL (reference sequence). After removal of 0 bases from V and 5 bases from J, the junction contained 4 bases not matched to a gene. The CDR3 contains 16 residues. CDR3 in DNA: TGTGCCAGCAGCCAAGAACGACTAGCGGGCGACAATGAGCAGTTCTTC. This encodes CASSQERLAGDNEQFF.

This clone was counted a single time. The chain carries TRBV6-6 and TRBJ1-4; D is ambiguous. V was shortened by 2 bases and J by 6 bases, with 7 bases between the two germline ends. This CDR3 comprises 13 residues. Germline loops: CDR1 MNHNY, CDR2 SVGAGI (reference sequence). CDR3 loop: CASSYAAHEKLFF. The CDR3 nucleotides read TGTGCCAGCAGTTACGCGGCCCATGAAAAACTGTTTTTT.

The rearrangement uses TRBV7-2 and TRBJ2-2, with 7 bases identical to TRBD1. The CDR3 consists of 16 residues. J gave up 5 bases and V 2 bases, and 8 bases lay outside the gene matches. Germline CDR1 reads SGHTA; CDR2 reads FQGNSA. CDR3 sequence (DNA): TGTGCCAGCAGCTTACGGCCACAGGGGTCGACCGGGGAGCTGTTTTTT. Its translation: CASSLRPQGSTGELFF. The full variable domain, its missing parts supplied by reference TRBV7-2 and TRBJ2-2, is GAGVSQSPSNKVTEKGKDVELRCDPISGHTALYWYRQSLGQGLEFLIYFQGNSAPDKSGLPSDRFSAERTGGSVSTLTIQRTQQEDSAVYLCASSLRPQGSTGELFFGEGSRLTVL.

This clone has just one count. The J gene is TRBJ1-4, the V gene TRBV6-5; 7 bases fit TRBD1. Trimming took 7 bases from V and 7 from J; bases not matched to a gene: 9. Germline values: CDR1 MNHEY, CDR2 SVGAGI. The CDR3 sequence is 14 residues long. The CDR3 sequence is CASIDRAGGEKLFF. In DNA, the CDR3 is TGTGCCAGCATCGACAGGGCGGGGGGTGAAAAACTGTTTTTT.

The J gene is TRBJ2-5, the V gene TRBV6-2 or TRBV6-3, with 7 bases that match TRBD1. CDR3 length: 15 residues. Trimming cost V 6 bases and J 5 bases; bases outside gene matches: 12. Germline V CDR1 and CDR2: MNHEY, SVGEGT. The CDR3 loop reads CASSLDTGARETQYF. CDR3 DNA: TGTGCCAGCAGCCTCGATACAGGGGCCAGGGAGACCCAGTACTTC.

J is TRBJ2-1 and V is TRBV4-1; 8 bases match TRBD2. The CDR3 totals 13 residues. Germline V gene data show CDR1 as MGHRA and CDR2 as YSYEKL. J was trimmed by 9 bases and V by 4 bases; bases with no gene match: 5. For the CDR3, the DNA is TGCGCCAGCAGCCTCGGGGGGGCCTCTGAGCAGTTCTTC. It codes for CASSLGGASEQFF.

V usage is TRBV19 and J usage is TRBJ1-1; D may be TRBD1 (5 bases). The V and J ends lost 8 bases and 2 bases respectively, with 15 bases between them. The length of the CDR3 is 14 residues. Per germline, CDR1 LNHDA and CDR2 SQIVND (reference sequence). The DNA for the CDR3 is TGTGCCAGTTCGACTTGGGGGGGAAACACTGAAGCTTTCTTT. It translates to CASSTWGGNTEAFF.

The CDR3 loop reads CASSFSRTARSTEAFF. CDR3 coding DNA: TGTGCCAGCAGCTTTTCGCGTACAGCTCGAAGTACTGAAGCTTTCTTT. This chain connects TRBV7-2 to TRBJ1-1; D remains unclear. Trimming removed 3 bases from V and 5 bases from J, with 19 bases in between. This CDR3 spans 16 amino acids. From germline, CDR1 is SGHTA and CDR2 FQGNSA.

V and J are TRBV6-5 and TRBJ1-4, with 8 positions matching TRBD1. The CDR3 spans 15 residues. V shed 6 bases and J 8 bases; nucleotides not matched to a gene: 11. Per germline, CDR1 MNHEY and CDR2 SVGAGI. CDR3 protein: CASRPITGGREKLFF. The DNA for the CDR3 is TGTGCCAGCAGACCTATAACAGGGGGTCGAGAAAAACTGTTTTTT.

The chain is built from TRBV9 and TRBJ1-3, with 10 bases identical to TRBD1. The junction had 7 bases not matched to a gene; V was cut back by 4 bases and J by 3 bases. The CDR3 length is 16 residues. Germline lookup yields CDR1 SGDLS and CDR2 YYNGEE. The DNA for the CDR3 is TGTGCCAGCAGCCCGAGGGACAGGGGATATGGAAACACCATATATTTT. The encoded protein is CASSPRDRGYGNTIYF. Drawing the rest from reference TRBV9 and TRBJ1-3, the complete variable domain is DSGVTQTPKHLITATGQRVTLRCSPRSGDLSVYWYQQSLDQGLQFLIQYYNGEERAKGNILERFSAQQFPDLHSELNLSSLELGDSALYFCASSPRDRGYGNTIYFGEGSWLTVV.

This chain connects TRBV9 to TRBJ1-2; D remains unclear. The ends were cut back, 0 bases at V and 7 bases at J, with 10 bases in the middle. Germline V gives CDR1 SGDLS, CDR2 YYNGEE. This CDR3 comprises 13 residues. In DNA form, the CDR3 reads TGTGCCAGCAGCGTAGGAGGAGTGGGTGGCTACACCTTC. Its protein product is CASSVGGVGGYTF. Full variable domain (missing parts from reference TRBV9 and TRBJ1-2): DSGVTQTPKHLITATGQRVTLRCSPRSGDLSVYWYQQSLDQGLQFLIQYYNGEERAKGNILERFSAQQFPDLHSELNLSSLELGDSALYFCASSVGGVGGYTFGSGTRLTVV.

The V call is TRBV9, the J call TRBJ2-3; 8 positions match TRBD2. V lost 4 bases to trimming and J lost 6 bases; unmatched junction nucleotides: 7. Germline-derived CDR1 and CDR2 are SGDLS and YYNGEE. The CDR3 sequence is 14 residues long. This CDR3 is CASSPRTSSDTQYF. CDR3 nucleotides: TGTGCCAGCAGCCCACGGACTAGCTCGGATACGCAGTATTTT.

The rearrangement links TRBV6-5 to TRBJ1-3, with TRBD1 identical over 7 bases. Germline-derived CDR1 and CDR2 are MNHEY and SVGAGI. The V and J ends lost 4 bases and 4 bases, in that order; junction bases with no gene match: 7. This CDR3 has 15 amino acids. Here the CDR3 DNA reads TGTGCCAGCAGTTTAAAAAGGGGGCTCGGAAACACCATATATTTT. This sequence encodes CASSLKRGLGNTIYF.

The rearrangement uses TRBV18 and TRBJ2-5, with unresolved D. CDR3 length equals 13 residues. CDR1 is KGHSH, CDR2 LQKENI, per germline. V lost 4 bases, J lost 0 bases, and 6 bases lay in between. The CDR3 DNA reads as TGTGCCAGCTCACTTCAGAACCAAGAGACCCAGTACTTC. This translates into CASSLQNQETQYF.

The chain has TRBV19 and TRBJ1-3; TRBD1 matches at 8 bases. V shed 9 bases and J 2 bases; nucleotides not matched to a gene: 6. This CDR3 spans 14 amino acids. In germline, CDR1 is LNHDA, CDR2 SQIVND (reference sequence). CDR3 protein: CASQGQGTGNTIYF. CDR3 bases: TGTGCCAGCCAAGGACAGGGAACTGGAAACACCATATATTTT.

The rearrangement links TRBV27 to TRBJ1-2; TRBD1 is a possible D gene (5 bases). Per germline, CDR1 MNHEY and CDR2 SMNVEV (reference sequence). The V and J ends lost 5 bases and 2 bases respectively, with 18 bases between them. The CDR3 extends over 16 amino acids. The DNA for the CDR3 is TGTGCCAGCAGTCCTAAGGGCGGGGGGGAAAACTATGGCTACACCTTC. It encodes CASSPKGGGENYGYTF.

A single count supports this clone. The rearrangement joins TRBV7-8 to TRBJ2-1, with 11 bases fitting TRBD2. CDR1 and CDR2 from the germline V gene are SGHVS and FQNEAQ. Trimming removed 5 bases from V and 4 bases from J; junction bases left unmatched: 10. This CDR3 has 17 residues. Here the CDR3 DNA reads TGTGCCAGCAGCACTACCAAGACTAGCGGGGCGTACAATGAGCAGTTCTTC. Protein: CASSTTKTSGAYNEQFF.

The chain links TRBV19 to TRBJ2-1; TRBD1 might be the D (5 bases). CDR3 length: 13 residues. Germline lookup yields CDR1 LNHDA and CDR2 SQIVND (reference sequence). Trimming cost V 3 bases and J 7 bases, with 10 bases left between them. The CDR3: CASSIVRVNEQFF. CDR3 DNA sequence: TGTGCCAGTAGTATCGTCAGGGTGAATGAGCAGTTCTTC.

The V call is TRBV11-2, the J call TRBJ2-7; 11 positions match TRBD2. The CDR3 sequence is 14 residues long. CDR1 and CDR2 (germline): SGHAT, FQNNGV. The V and J ends lost 5 bases and 4 bases, in that order; junction bases with no gene match: 4. The CDR3 DNA follows: TGTGCCAGCAGCCCCACTAGCGGGGGTTACGAGCAGTACTTC. This gives the protein CASSPTSGGYEQYF. The whole variable domain, remainder taken from reference TRBV11-2 and TRBJ2-7, is EAGVAQSPRYKIIEKRQSVAFWCNPISGHATLYWYQQILGQGPKLLIQFQNNGVVDDSQLPKDRFSAERLKGVDSTLKIQPAKLEDSAVYLCASSPTSGGYEQYFGPGTRLTVT.

The chain combines TRBV5-5 with TRBJ1-2; tentative D call: TRBD1 (6 bases). With 0 bases removed from V and 3 bases from J, the gap between germline ends came to 12 bases. CDR3 size: 15 residues. Germline CDR1 SGHKS, CDR2 YYEKEE (reference sequence). As DNA, the CDR3 is TGTGCCAGCAGCTTGGCTTCGGACAGTTACTATGGCTACACCTTC. This codes for CASSLASDSYYGYTF.

This chain uses TRBV19 with TRBJ1-2; TRBD1 matches 7 bases. CDR1 and CDR2 from the germline V gene are LNHDA and SQIVND (reference sequence). V was pared by 6 bases and J by 4 bases, with 14 bases of the junction left unmatched. The CDR3 is 16 residues long. The CDR3 sequence is CASSPRGQPNLYGYTF. In DNA form, the CDR3 reads TGTGCCAGTAGCCCCAGGGGACAGCCTAATCTCTATGGCTACACCTTC.

This clone has more than one count but fewer than ten. This chain joins TRBV11-2 and TRBJ1-1; 8 nucleotides align to TRBD1. This CDR3 is 19 amino acids long. CDR1 SGHAT and CDR2 FQNNGV come from the germline V gene. Trimming took 4 bases from V and 1 from J; bases not matched to a gene: 17. Here the CDR3 reads CASSSRYRGFLRENTEAFF. The CDR3 DNA reads TGTGCCAGCAGCTCCCGATACAGGGGGTTCCTGAGGGAGAACACTGAAGCTTTCTTT. Based on the CDR3 plus reference TRBV11-2 and TRBJ1-1, the full variable domain is EAGVAQSPRYKIIEKRQSVAFWCNPISGHATLYWYQQILGQGPKLLIQFQNNGVVDDSQLPKDRFSAERLKGVDSTLKIQPAKLEDSAVYLCASSSRYRGFLRENTEAFFGQGTRLTVV.